Listed below are T cell receptor beta chains from one sample, sequenced in a study of Ad26.COV2.S vaccination and SARS-CoV-2 variants. Produced via immunoSEQ multiplex PCR; TCRdb's table is partial and in-frame only. The sample yields about 350,000 clones, more than 85% seen once. The sequencing used peripheral blood, collected in a trial of Ad26.COV2.S vaccine versus placebo. These receptors were taken from a person between 18 and 59 years old who received the Ad26.COV2.S COVID-19 vaccine or a placebo. The CDR3 runs from the conserved cysteine through the conserved F or W. D genes are given only for firm matches. The listing skips clone size in some rows; elsewhere it reads once, few, many or a size class.

D gene: NA
J gene: TRBJ2-2
V gene: TRBV11-2
clone size: NA
CDR3 protein: CASSLVLNTGELFF
CDR3 DNA: TGTGCCAGCAGCTTAGTGTTGAACACCGGGGAGCTGTTTTTT

D gene: NA
J gene: TRBJ1-6
V gene: TRBV6-6
clone size: NA
CDR3 protein: CASSYSGTAPNSPLHF
CDR3 DNA: TGTGCCAGCAGTTACTCCGGGACCGCTCCTAATTCACCCCTCCACTTT

D gene: NA
J gene: TRBJ1-4
V gene: TRBV18
clone size: NA
CDR3 protein: CASSPMGATTNEKLFF
CDR3 DNA: TGTGCCAGCTCACCTATGGGTGCCACAACTAATGAAAAACTGTTTTTT

D gene: TRBD2
J gene: TRBJ2-2
V gene: TRBV13
clone size: NA
CDR3 protein: CASSLRTSGEYGELFF
CDR3 DNA: TGTGCCAGCAGCTTAAGGACTAGCGGAGAATATGGGGAGCTGTTTTTT

D gene: NA
J gene: TRBJ2-1
V gene: TRBV11-2
clone size: NA
CDR3 protein: CASSLLHSGFYNEQFF
CDR3 DNA: TGTGCCAGCAGCTTACTCCATTCAGGGTTCTACAATGAGCAGTTCTTC

D gene: TRBD1
J gene: TRBJ1-6
V gene: TRBV2
clone size: NA
CDR3 protein: CASNTGGAGNSPLHF
CDR3 DNA: TGTGCCAGCAACACAGGGGGCGCGGGGAATTCACCCCTCCACTTT

D gene: TRBD1
J gene: TRBJ2-7
V gene: TRBV5-1
clone size: NA
CDR3 protein: CASSPGLGQGTYEQYF
CDR3 DNA: TGCGCCAGCAGCCCCGGCCTGGGACAGGGGACCTACGAGCAGTACTTC

D gene: TRBD1
J gene: TRBJ1-5
V gene: TRBV6-5
clone size: NA
CDR3 protein: CASSPDRGSHQPQHF
CDR3 DNA: TGTGCCAGCAGTCCCGACAGGGGGAGCCATCAGCCCCAGCATTTT

D gene: TRBD1
J gene: TRBJ1-5
V gene: TRBV19
clone size: NA
CDR3 protein: CASSSDRDSNQPQHF
CDR3 DNA: TGTGCCAGTAGTAGCGACAGGGATAGCAATCAGCCCCAGCATTTT

D gene: NA
J gene: TRBJ2-7
V gene: TRBV5-4
clone size: NA
CDR3 protein: CASSFGGGSGEQYF
CDR3 DNA: TGTGCCAGCAGCTTTGGTGGGGGTTCGGGCGAGCAGTACTTC

D gene: NA
J gene: TRBJ1-4
V gene: TRBV30
clone size: few
CDR3 protein: CAWSVGRPTITNEKLFF
CDR3 DNA: TGTGCCTGGAGTGTCGGAAGGCCGACCATAACTAATGAAAAACTGTTTTTT

D gene: NA
J gene: TRBJ2-3
V gene: TRBV7-2
clone size: NA
CDR3 protein: CASSAEILRRNTDTQYF
CDR3 DNA: TGTGCCAGCAGCGCAGAAATCCTTAGGCGAAACACAGATACGCAGTATTTT

D gene: TRBD1
J gene: TRBJ2-7
V gene: TRBV6-5
clone size: few
CDR3 protein: CASRYKRDSSYEQYF
CDR3 DNA: TGTGCCAGCAGATATAAACGGGACAGTTCCTACGAGCAGTACTTC

D gene: NA
J gene: TRBJ1-5
V gene: TRBV4-1
clone size: NA
CDR3 protein: CASSQATDPNQPQHF
CDR3 DNA: TGCGCCAGCAGCCAGGCGACGGACCCCAATCAGCCCCAGCATTTT

D gene: NA
J gene: TRBJ2-1
V gene: TRBV5-4
clone size: NA
CDR3 protein: CASSSAGRDQFF
CDR3 DNA: TGTGCCAGCAGCTCGGCGGGCAGGGATCAGTTCTTC

D gene: NA
J gene: TRBJ2-2
V gene: TRBV5-4
clone size: NA
CDR3 protein: CASSPGHLNTGELFF
CDR3 DNA: TGTGCCAGCAGCCCGGGACACCTAAACACCGGGGAGCTGTTTTTT

D gene: NA
J gene: TRBJ2-7
V gene: TRBV20-1
clone size: once
CDR3 protein: CSASAGATEEQYF
CDR3 DNA: TGCAGTGCTAGTGCAGGGGCTACGGAGGAGCAGTACTTC

D gene: NA
J gene: TRBJ1-5
V gene: TRBV10-3
clone size: once
CDR3 protein: CAISDSHSNQPQHF
CDR3 DNA: TGTGCCATAAGCGACAGTCATAGCAATCAGCCCCAGCATTTT

D gene: TRBD1
J gene: TRBJ1-6
V gene: TRBV27
clone size: NA
CDR3 protein: CASSMTGEANSPLHF
CDR3 DNA: TGTGCCAGCAGTATGACAGGGGAAGCAAATTCACCCCTCCACTTT

D gene: TRBD1
J gene: TRBJ1-1
V gene: TRBV3-1/TRBV3-2
clone size: NA
CDR3 protein: CASSETGGGNEAFF
CDR3 DNA: TGTGCCAGCAGCGAAACAGGGGGCGGCAATGAAGCTTTCTTT

D gene: NA
J gene: TRBJ1-4
V gene: TRBV2
clone size: NA
CDR3 protein: CASSETVYEKLFF
CDR3 DNA: TGTGCCAGCAGTGAGACGGTTTATGAAAAACTGTTTTTT

D gene: TRBD1
J gene: TRBJ2-7
V gene: TRBV19
clone size: NA
CDR3 protein: CASSSAWTGENEQYF
CDR3 DNA: TGTGCCAGTAGTAGTGCTTGGACAGGGGAAAACGAGCAGTACTTC

D gene: NA
J gene: TRBJ1-6
V gene: TRBV18
clone size: NA
CDR3 protein: CASSPEPWAVHNSPLHF
CDR3 DNA: TGTGCCAGCTCACCAGAGCCCTGGGCGGTCCATAATTCACCCCTCCACTTT

D gene: NA
J gene: TRBJ1-5
V gene: TRBV7-8
clone size: NA
CDR3 protein: CASSLVLDPNQPQHF
CDR3 DNA: TGTGCCAGCAGCTTAGTACTAGACCCCAATCAGCCCCAGCATTTT

D gene: NA
J gene: TRBJ2-2
V gene: TRBV2
clone size: NA
CDR3 protein: CASGAETANTGELFF
CDR3 DNA: TGTGCCAGCGGCGCGGAGACAGCGAACACCGGGGAGCTGTTTTTT

D gene: TRBD1
J gene: TRBJ1-2
V gene: TRBV4-3
clone size: few
CDR3 protein: CASSQQTGDGYTF
CDR3 DNA: TGCGCCAGCAGCCAGCAGACAGGGGATGGCTACACCTTC

D gene: TRBD1
J gene: TRBJ1-2
V gene: TRBV28
clone size: once
CDR3 protein: CASSLFGAGGYGYTF
CDR3 DNA: TGTGCCAGCAGTTTATTCGGGGCAGGGGGCTATGGCTACACCTTC

D gene: TRBD1
J gene: TRBJ1-4
V gene: TRBV6-6
clone size: NA
CDR3 protein: CASSYGTGISLFF
CDR3 DNA: TGTGCCAGCAGTTACGGGACAGGCATAAGTCTGTTTTTT

D gene: NA
J gene: TRBJ1-6
V gene: TRBV18
clone size: many
CDR3 protein: CASSPLPNNSPLHF
CDR3 DNA: TGTGCCAGCTCACCACTCCCCAATAATTCACCCCTCCACTTT

D gene: NA
J gene: TRBJ1-1
V gene: TRBV10-3
clone size: NA
CDR3 protein: CAISEGAMNTEAFF
CDR3 DNA: TGTGCCATCAGTGAGGGAGCGATGAACACTGAAGCTTTCTTT

D gene: TRBD1
J gene: TRBJ2-5
V gene: TRBV18
clone size: NA
CDR3 protein: CASSPGQAPKETQYF
CDR3 DNA: TGTGCCAGCTCACCCGGACAGGCCCCTAAAGAGACCCAGTACTTC

D gene: NA
J gene: TRBJ1-1
V gene: TRBV6-5
clone size: NA
CDR3 protein: CASSYSSNTEAFF
CDR3 DNA: TGTGCCAGCAGTTACTCTAGTAACACTGAAGCTTTCTTT

D gene: TRBD1
J gene: TRBJ2-7
V gene: TRBV4-1
clone size: NA
CDR3 protein: CASSQGTGGISDEQYF
CDR3 DNA: TGCGCCAGCAGCCAAGGAACAGGGGGGATATCCGACGAGCAGTACTTC

D gene: TRBD1
J gene: TRBJ1-4
V gene: TRBV19
clone size: NA
CDR3 protein: CASSTGTGNEKLFF
CDR3 DNA: TGTGCCAGTAGTACTGGGACAGGCAATGAAAAACTGTTTTTT

D gene: NA
J gene: TRBJ1-5
V gene: TRBV7-2
clone size: NA
CDR3 protein: CASSLMGSNQPQHF
CDR3 DNA: TGTGCCAGCAGTCTAATGGGCAGTAATCAGCCCCAGCATTTT

D gene: TRBD1
J gene: TRBJ2-5
V gene: TRBV11-2
clone size: NA
CDR3 protein: CASSRGQPQETQYF
CDR3 DNA: TGTGCCAGCAGCCGGGGACAGCCCCAAGAGACCCAGTACTTC

D gene: TRBD2
J gene: TRBJ2-3
V gene: TRBV5-6
clone size: NA
CDR3 protein: CASSITSGGARVTQYF
CDR3 DNA: TGTGCCAGCAGCATTACTAGCGGGGGGGCACGTGTTACGCAGTATTTT

D gene: TRBD2
J gene: TRBJ2-3
V gene: TRBV15
clone size: NA
CDR3 protein: CATAGGGFTDTQYF
CDR3 DNA: TGTGCCACGGCGGGAGGAGGTTTCACAGATACGCAGTATTTT

D gene: TRBD1
J gene: TRBJ2-7
V gene: TRBV28
clone size: NA
CDR3 protein: CASNARDRASYEQYF
CDR3 DNA: TGTGCCAGCAATGCCCGGGACAGGGCTTCTTACGAGCAGTACTTC

D gene: TRBD1
J gene: TRBJ2-7
V gene: TRBV30
clone size: NA
CDR3 protein: CAWARRDRGYEQYF
CDR3 DNA: TGTGCCTGGGCTCGCCGGGACAGGGGCTACGAGCAGTACTTC

D gene: TRBD1
J gene: TRBJ1-1
V gene: TRBV29-1
clone size: NA
CDR3 protein: CSAGGGLNTEAFF
CDR3 DNA: TGCAGCGCCGGAGGGGGCTTGAACACTGAAGCTTTCTTT

D gene: NA
J gene: TRBJ1-1
V gene: TRBV5-1
clone size: NA
CDR3 protein: CASSREMNTEAFF
CDR3 DNA: TGCGCCAGCAGTCGTGAGATGAACACTGAAGCTTTCTTT

D gene: NA
J gene: TRBJ2-5
V gene: TRBV10-3
clone size: NA
CDR3 protein: CAISEGAGEETQYF
CDR3 DNA: TGTGCCATCAGTGAGGGGGCAGGGGAAGAGACCCAGTACTTC

D gene: NA
J gene: TRBJ1-5
V gene: TRBV19
clone size: NA
CDR3 protein: CASSFPGLPHQPQHF
CDR3 DNA: TGTGCCAGTAGTTTCCCAGGGTTGCCCCATCAGCCCCAGCATTTT

D gene: NA
J gene: TRBJ1-1
V gene: TRBV4-1
clone size: once
CDR3 protein: CASSLIQNTEAFF
CDR3 DNA: TGCGCCAGCAGCCTTATCCAGAACACTGAAGCTTTCTTT

D gene: TRBD2
J gene: TRBJ2-3
V gene: TRBV6-5
clone size: NA
CDR3 protein: CASSYGRGKQYF
CDR3 DNA: TGTGCCAGCAGTTACGGGCGGGGGAAGCAGTATTTT

D gene: NA
J gene: TRBJ2-3
V gene: TRBV18
clone size: NA
CDR3 protein: CASSIYTDTQYF
CDR3 DNA: TGTGCCAGCTCAATATACACAGATACGCAGTATTTT

D gene: NA
J gene: TRBJ1-6
V gene: TRBV6-6
clone size: few
CDR3 protein: CASWKGWYNSPLHF
CDR3 DNA: TGTGCCAGCTGGAAGGGGTGGTATAATTCACCCCTCCACTTT

D gene: NA
J gene: TRBJ2-7
V gene: TRBV18
clone size: once
CDR3 protein: CASSPSNTPYEQYF
CDR3 DNA: TGTGCCAGCTCACCTAGTAACACCCCCTACGAGCAGTACTTC

D gene: NA
J gene: TRBJ1-6
V gene: TRBV4-3
clone size: once
CDR3 protein: CASSHQNGGSPLHF
CDR3 DNA: TGCGCCAGCAGCCATCAAAACGGGGGTTCACCCCTCCACTTT

D gene: TRBD1
J gene: TRBJ2-7
V gene: TRBV10-2
clone size: NA
CDR3 protein: CASRGQGRPPNEQYF
CDR3 DNA: TGCGCCAGCAGGGGACAGGGACGACCTCCTAACGAGCAGTACTTC

D gene: NA
J gene: TRBJ1-1
V gene: TRBV15
clone size: NA
CDR3 protein: CATSTDRANTEAFF
CDR3 DNA: TGTGCCACCAGCACGGACAGAGCGAACACTGAAGCTTTCTTT

D gene: TRBD2
J gene: TRBJ2-2
V gene: TRBV11-3
clone size: NA
CDR3 protein: CASSEGTSGMNTGELFF
CDR3 DNA: TGTGCCAGCAGCGAAGGGACTAGCGGAATGAACACCGGGGAGCTGTTTTTT

D gene: TRBD1
J gene: TRBJ2-2
V gene: TRBV7-9
clone size: NA
CDR3 protein: CASSYRRTGGLIGELFF
CDR3 DNA: TGTGCCAGCAGCTACCGAAGGACAGGGGGTTTAATCGGGGAGCTGTTTTTT

D gene: NA
J gene: TRBJ1-5
V gene: TRBV7-2
clone size: NA
CDR3 protein: CASSFRGGRNQPQHF
CDR3 DNA: TGTGCCAGCAGCTTTCGGGGTGGGAGGAATCAGCCCCAGCATTTT